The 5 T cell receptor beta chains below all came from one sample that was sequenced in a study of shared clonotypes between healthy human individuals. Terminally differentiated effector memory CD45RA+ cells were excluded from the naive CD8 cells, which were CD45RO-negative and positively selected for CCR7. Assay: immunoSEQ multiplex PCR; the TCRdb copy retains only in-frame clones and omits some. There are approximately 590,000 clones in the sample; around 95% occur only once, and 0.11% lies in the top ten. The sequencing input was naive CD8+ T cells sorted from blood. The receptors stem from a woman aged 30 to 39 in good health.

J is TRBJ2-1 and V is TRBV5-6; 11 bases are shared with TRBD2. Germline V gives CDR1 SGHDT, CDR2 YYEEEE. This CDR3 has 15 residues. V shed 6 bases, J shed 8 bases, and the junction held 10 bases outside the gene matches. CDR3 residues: CASTPLAGGGHEQFF. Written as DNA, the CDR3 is TGTGCCAGCACGCCTCTAGCGGGAGGAGGTCATGAGCAGTTCTTC.

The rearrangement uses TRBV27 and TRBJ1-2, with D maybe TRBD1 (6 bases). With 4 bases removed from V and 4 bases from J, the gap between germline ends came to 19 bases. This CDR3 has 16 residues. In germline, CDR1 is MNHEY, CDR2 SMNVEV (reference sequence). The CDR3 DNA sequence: TGTGCCAGCAGTTCATCCCCCCGGACAGCTTCCTATGGCTACACCTTC. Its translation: CASSSSPRTASYGYTF.

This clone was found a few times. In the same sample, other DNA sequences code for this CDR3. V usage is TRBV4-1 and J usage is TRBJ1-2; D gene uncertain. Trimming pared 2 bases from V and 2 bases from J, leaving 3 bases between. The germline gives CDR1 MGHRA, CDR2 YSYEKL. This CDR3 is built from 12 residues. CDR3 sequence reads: CASSQTNYGYTF. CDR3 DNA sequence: TGCGCCAGCAGCCAAACGAACTATGGCTACACCTTC.

The CDR3 loop is CASSIEANYNEQFF. The CDR3 DNA reads TGTGCCAGTAGTATAGAAGCGAACTACAATGAGCAGTTCTTC. The rearrangement links TRBV19 to TRBJ2-1, with D unclear. The germline CDR1 and CDR2 sequences are LNHDA and SQIVND (reference sequence). V dropped 0 bases and J dropped 3 bases, with 6 bases sitting between them. The CDR3 is 14 amino acids.

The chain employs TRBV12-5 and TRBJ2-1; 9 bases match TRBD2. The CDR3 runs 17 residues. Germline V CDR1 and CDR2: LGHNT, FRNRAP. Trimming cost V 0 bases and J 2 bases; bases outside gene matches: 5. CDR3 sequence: CASGLVSPSGAYNEQFF. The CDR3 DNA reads TGTGCTAGTGGTTTGGTATCCCCTAGCGGGGCCTACAATGAGCAGTTCTTC.